This TCR beta chain was identified during a study of control samples from healthy donors and cancer patients (dated by TCRdb to the early 2020s). Library preparation used the immunoSEQ multiplex PCR assay. TCRdb retrieved this table from immuneACCESS and kept in-frame rearrangements only. Not all clones are present; in checked studies, unresolved V genes account for under half, and no reason is known for the remainder. The table for this sample lists roughly 68,000 clones; about 83% of them were counted only once. Approximately 14% of the sample lies in the top ten. Remarks on this clone: This clone's antigen is unknown. The sample holds no much larger clone one base away, and base qualities are not on file.

The germline V gene specifies SGHAT as CDR1 and FQNNGV as CDR2. Including the terminal cysteine and phenylalanine, the CDR3 comprises 16 residues. CDR3 DNA only is kept here, 48 bases in frame from base 1. V loses 1 base of germline sequence and J loses 5 bases, and the interval between the two ends is 14 bases. The material sequenced was blood. The sequence is built from TRBV11-2 and TRBJ2-2; TRBD1 is possibly the D segment (6 matching bases). This TCR derives from a man aged 55 to 69 in good health. The DNA sequence follows: TGTGCCAGCAGCTTAGTTGGGGGCCGAGTTACCGGGGAGCTGTTTTTT. Its translation reads: CASSLVGGRVTGELFF. The entire variable domain, with the stretches around the CDR3 drawn from the reference TRBV11-2 and TRBJ2-2 proteins, is EAGVAQSPRYKIIEKRQSVAFWCNPISGHATLYWYQQILGQGPKLLIQFQNNGVVDDSQLPKDRFSAERLKGVDSTLKIQPAKLEDSAVYLCASSLVGGRVTGELFFGEGSRLTVL.